This T cell receptor beta chain was captured by sequencing in a study of PD-L1 blockade in urothelial cancer (dated by TCRdb to 2017 to 2019). Regarding the research as a whole: All patients started therapy at some point between 2014 and 2016 and received atezolizumab 1,200 mg intravenously every 3 weeks. In the same patients, pretreatment tumors underwent whole exome sequencing and RNA sequencing in addition to TCR sequencing. Pretreatment blood TCR-seq was available for about 28 patients, at least one posttreatment blood collection was obtained for around 25 patients, and tumor TCR-seq was available for around 25 patients. Durable clinical benefit was defined as progression-free survival longer than 6 months, and TCR features were also tested against progression-free and overall survival. Blood samples yielded a median of 141,255 T cells and approximately 83,000 unique TCRs, with median clonality around 0.084. Patients had an ECOG performance status of 0 or 1 and had received between 0 and 3 prior chemotherapy regimens. An exploratory multi-omic analysis was conducted of the somatic, immune and clinical correlates of response to PD-L1 blockade with atezolizumab in urothelial cancer. About 90% of the roughly 29 patients were identified as males with urothelial cancer of bladder origin, and a prior smoking history was reported by 18 of 29 patients. Several patients achieved durable clinical benefit and fewer than 25 did not. Pretreatment tumor samples and matched peripheral blood, collected serially before and after atezolizumab treatment, underwent TCR sequencing. Blood samples were analyzed at two time points: 3 weeks after treatment start (second dose) and 6 weeks after treatment start. Summary of the overall study and its limitations: Among patients with durable benefit, tumor-associated TCR clones showed greater expansion in peripheral blood 3 weeks after treatment started (n ≈ 21, p = 0.022). Because of the small sample size (n of about 30) and the many exploratory analyses performed, the results are intended to be regarded as hypothesis-generating. A pretreatment peripheral blood TCR clonality below the median was linked to improved progression-free and overall survival.

Synthetic TCR analog templates were spiked into each PCR to estimate absolute template abundance from read counts. Using the immunoSEQ assay, TCRbeta CDR3 regions were amplified from genomic DNA with bias-controlled V and J gene primers. Rearranged TCRbeta segments were sequenced at approximately 20X coverage. The published analysis was carried out like this. Clustering was used to correct sequencing errors, and CDR3s were annotated against IMGT so that V, D and J genes could be assigned. Only productive TCRbeta rearrangements were used in downstream analyses, excluding out-of-frame or stop-codon sequences. Clonality was computed as one minus Shannon entropy normalized by the log of the number of unique productive sequences. Clones differing between time points or between blood and tumor were identified using Fisher's exact test with Benjamini-Hochberg correction, with an adjusted p below 0.01 applied as the threshold. This is the immuneACCESS table as TCRdb keeps it, with only in-frame sequences that have V and J called. A part of the clones is gone; compared with another copy, unresolved V genes explain less than half, and the rest is unexplained. The V and J calls and clone size come from that table; D and trimming were worked out from the DNA. The sample records 100,000 to 150,000 clones, about 84% of which are singletons. The ten largest clones represent 2.4% of the sample.

This clone has just one count. The specificity of this receptor is unknown. No much larger clone is present one base from it, and per-base qualities are unavailable. This sample's time point label indicates: peripheral blood 6 weeks after treatment start. A cohort of around 29 patients with locally advanced or metastatic urothelial carcinoma, treated at Memorial Sloan Kettering on a trial protocol, was included. Peripheral blood mononuclear cells were collected pretreatment and during treatment, with between 1 and 8 total time points per patient. The Qiagen DNeasy Blood extraction kit was used to purify genomic DNA from total PBMCs and tumor samples. PBMCs were collected pretreatment and during treatment, and were isolated and stored as previously described. Trimming takes 0 bases off V and 4 bases off J; junction bases not matched to a gene: 2. The CDR3 runs 15 amino acids, cysteine and phenylalanine included. Only CDR3 DNA is held: 45 bases, read in frame from base 1. The germline V gene yields SGDLS for CDR1 and YYNGEE for CDR2.

Here the chain combines TRBV9 and TRBJ2-2; 8 middle bases align to TRBD1. The sequence was collected from a man between 45 and 60 years old with urothelial cancer. The sequencing used PBMCs, collected around atezolizumab (anti-PD-L1) treatment. The DNA is TGTGCCAGCAGCGTAGAAGGACAGGGCACCGGGGAGCTGTTTTTT. This yields the protein CASSVEGQGTGELFF.